A selection of T cell receptor beta chains follows, all from one sample in a study of preoperative IRX-2 immunotherapy in early breast cancer. Some clones are missing from TCRdb's copy, which holds only in-frame ones; the method was immunoSEQ multiplex PCR. The sample shows 20,000 to 30,000 clones, around 90% of them seen only once. Sequencing used tumor tissue, obtained after IRX-2 immunotherapy. These receptors all stem from a human donor with breast cancer. Each CDR3 is given with its conserved first and last residue. Each record gives: clone size, J gene, V gene, D gene, CDR3 protein, CDR3 DNA. The D gene is left open where the match is weak. The size entry is marked missing in some rows and otherwise reads once, few, many or a size class.

-	TRBJ1-1	TRBV28	TRBD1	CASSPQGTGGTEAFF	TGTGCCAGCAGTCCCCAGGGGACAGGGGGCACTGAAGCTTTCTTT
-	TRBJ2-3	TRBV30	-	CAWRSTATDTQYF	TGTGCCTGGAGGAGTACCGCGACAGATACGCAGTATTTT
-	TRBJ2-1	TRBV19	TRBD2	CASNPAGPGRGPGGQFF	TGTGCCAGTAACCCCGCAGGTCCAGGGAGGGGCCCTGGGGGGCAGTTCTTC
-	TRBJ1-2	TRBV19	-	CASSRQVVYGYTF	TGTGCCAGTAGTAGACAGGTGGTCTATGGCTACACCTTC
-	TRBJ2-3	TRBV18	-	CASSPRAETSTDTQYF	TGTGCCAGCTCACCGAGAGCCGAAACTAGCACAGATACGCAGTATTTT
-	TRBJ1-5	TRBV19	TRBD1	CASSIGPQGAIQPQHF	TGTGCCAGTAGTATAGGGCCCCAGGGGGCCATTCAGCCCCAGCATTTT
-	TRBJ1-2	TRBV11-2	TRBD1	CASSSPRTGVRYGYTF	TGTGCCAGCAGCTCGCCTCGGACAGGGGTTCGCTATGGCTACACCTTC
once	TRBJ1-3	TRBV6-7	-	CASSYGRSGNTIYF	TGTGCCAGCAGTTACGGTCGCTCTGGAAACACCATATATTTT
-	TRBJ1-1	TRBV18	-	CATKRNGVNTEAFF	TGTGCCACCAAAAGAAACGGGGTGAACACTGAAGCTTTCTTT
-	TRBJ1-1	TRBV7-9	TRBD1	CASSQALGGANTEAFF	TGTGCCAGCAGCCAAGCATTAGGGGGCGCGAACACTGAAGCTTTCTTT
-	TRBJ2-5	TRBV7-9	TRBD2	CASSLLAGGGETQYF	TGTGCCAGCAGCTTATTAGCGGGGGGCGGCGAGACCCAGTACTTC
-	TRBJ1-4	TRBV28	-	CASFPGGVREKLFF	TGTGCCAGCTTCCCCGGGGGGGTTAGGGAAAAACTGTTTTTT
-	TRBJ1-5	TRBV20-1	-	CSARFQPQHF	TGCAGTGCTAGGTTCCAGCCCCAGCATTTT
few	TRBJ2-5	TRBV2	-	CASSPEASPRETQYF	TGCGCCAGCAGCCCAGAAGCTAGCCCCCGGGAGACCCAGTACTTC
-	TRBJ2-3	TRBV5-6	TRBD1	CASSLRAGGFTDTQYF	TGTGCCAGCAGCTTGCGGGCAGGGGGTTTCACAGATACGCAGTATTTT
-	TRBJ1-2	TRBV19	-	CASSQTVYGYTF	TGTGCCAGTAGTCAGACAGTCTATGGCTACACCTTC
-	TRBJ2-5	TRBV5-4	TRBD2	CASSTSGAYQETQYF	TGTGCCAGCAGCACCAGCGGGGCGTACCAAGAGACCCAGTACTTC
-	TRBJ2-3	TRBV7-6	TRBD2	CASSLSAGGVSTDTQYF	TGTGCCAGCAGCTTATCGGCGGGGGGGGTTAGCACAGATACGCAGTATTTT
-	TRBJ2-5	TRBV6-5	TRBD1	CASRRQGQETQYF	TGTGCCAGCAGACGACAGGGCCAAGAGACCCAGTACTTC
-	TRBJ1-1	TRBV29-1	-	CSVVRVVNTEAFF	TGCAGCGTAGTGCGGGTGGTGAACACTGAAGCTTTCTTT
-	TRBJ2-1	TRBV30	-	CALLGKKQGYNEQFF	TGTGCCCTGTTGGGGAAGAAACAGGGATACAATGAGCAGTTCTTC
-	TRBJ1-2	TRBV11-3	-	CASSQTNYGYTF	TGTGCCAGCAGCCAAACTAACTATGGCTACACCTTC
-	TRBJ2-2	TRBV18	TRBD2	CASSLGTSITGELFF	TGTGCCAGCTCTCTAGGGACTAGCATCACCGGGGAGCTGTTTTTT
-	TRBJ2-1	TRBV18	-	CASSPMTTKYNEQFF	TGTGCCAGCTCACCTATGACTACTAAATACAATGAGCAGTTCTTC
-	TRBJ2-7	TRBV11-2	TRBD1	CASSPRTGGYIRAYEQYF	TGTGCCAGCAGCCCGCGGACAGGGGGCTATATCAGGGCCTACGAGCAGTACTTC
-	TRBJ2-7	TRBV14	-	CASSQVYEQYF	TGTGCCAGCAGCCAAGTTTACGAGCAGTACTTC
-	TRBJ1-5	TRBV2	-	CASSAGTYYQPQHF	TGTGCCAGCAGCGCGGGGACTTATTATCAGCCCCAGCATTTT
-	TRBJ1-2	TRBV9	-	CASSVLADAGGNTF	TGTGCCAGCAGCGTACTGGCAGATGCAGGAGGTAACACCTTC
few	TRBJ2-7	TRBV18	-	CASSPSPSSYEQYF	TGTGCCAGCTCACCATCTCCGAGCTCCTACGAGCAGTACTTC
few	TRBJ2-1	TRBV10-3	-	CAISASRVKQFF	TGTGCCATCAGTGCGAGCAGGGTTAAGCAGTTCTTC
-	TRBJ2-5	TRBV5-4	TRBD1	CASSWDREQETQYF	TGTGCCAGCAGCTGGGACAGAGAACAAGAGACCCAGTACTTC
-	TRBJ2-7	TRBV19	-	CASSLQGHYEQYF	TGTGCCAGTAGTTTACAGGGACACTACGAGCAGTACTTC
-	TRBJ2-1	TRBV19	-	CASSIGGGYEQFF	TGTGCCAGTAGTATAGGAGGAGGGTATGAGCAGTTCTTC
-	TRBJ2-3	TRBV27	TRBD2	CASSSPSGGRLSTDTQYF	TGTGCCAGCAGTTCCCCTAGCGGGGGCCGCCTGAGCACAGATACGCAGTATTTT
-	TRBJ1-4	TRBV6-6	-	CASSYVQGEKLFF	TGTGCCAGCAGTTACGTACAGGGAGAAAAACTGTTTTTT
-	TRBJ1-1	TRBV2	-	CASSEGSRVGAEAFF	TGTGCCAGCAGTGAAGGGTCCCGGGTGGGGGCTGAAGCTTTCTTT
-	TRBJ1-5	TRBV6-1	-	CASVDLGGNQPQHF	TGTGCCAGTGTTGACTTAGGGGGCAATCAGCCCCAGCATTTT